The subject of this entry is one T cell receptor (beta chain). The method was immunoSEQ multiplex PCR; TCRdb's version includes in-frame clones alone and lacks a portion of them. The data hold about 140,000 clones, with roughly 84% observed a single time. The entry originates in a study of blood T cell repertoires in COVID-19. The ends lost 2 bases at V and 2 bases at J; junction bases unmatched: 5. The CDR3 is 17 residues long. Germline CDR1 MGHDK, CDR2 SYGVNS. This TCR was recovered from a man in his forties with acute COVID-19. Sequenced sample: PBMCs or T cells enriched from blood (not recorded which). The V gene is TRBV25-1, the J gene TRBJ2-5; 13 bases agree with TRBD2. For the CDR3, the DNA is TGTGCCAGCAGTGAAGGACTAGCGGGAGTCAGGCAAGAGACCCAGTACTTC. As protein: CASSEGLAGVRQETQYF.